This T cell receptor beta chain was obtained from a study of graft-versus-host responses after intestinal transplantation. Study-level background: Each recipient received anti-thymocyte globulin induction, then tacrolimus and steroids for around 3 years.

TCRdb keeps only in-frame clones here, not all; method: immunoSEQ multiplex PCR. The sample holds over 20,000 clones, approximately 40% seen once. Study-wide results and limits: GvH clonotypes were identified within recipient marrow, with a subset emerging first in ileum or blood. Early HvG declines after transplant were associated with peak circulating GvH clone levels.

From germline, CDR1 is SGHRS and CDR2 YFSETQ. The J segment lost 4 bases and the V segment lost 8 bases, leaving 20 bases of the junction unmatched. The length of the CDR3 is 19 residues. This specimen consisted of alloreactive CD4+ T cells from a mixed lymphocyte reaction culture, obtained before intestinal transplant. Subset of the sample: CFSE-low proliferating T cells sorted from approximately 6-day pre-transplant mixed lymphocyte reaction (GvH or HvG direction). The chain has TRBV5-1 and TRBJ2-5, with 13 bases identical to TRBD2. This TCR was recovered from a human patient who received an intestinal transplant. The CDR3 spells CASSQRLKLAGGPGETQYF. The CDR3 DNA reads TGCGCCAGTTCCCAGCGGCTGAAACTAGCGGGAGGGCCGGGAGAGACCCAGTACTTC.